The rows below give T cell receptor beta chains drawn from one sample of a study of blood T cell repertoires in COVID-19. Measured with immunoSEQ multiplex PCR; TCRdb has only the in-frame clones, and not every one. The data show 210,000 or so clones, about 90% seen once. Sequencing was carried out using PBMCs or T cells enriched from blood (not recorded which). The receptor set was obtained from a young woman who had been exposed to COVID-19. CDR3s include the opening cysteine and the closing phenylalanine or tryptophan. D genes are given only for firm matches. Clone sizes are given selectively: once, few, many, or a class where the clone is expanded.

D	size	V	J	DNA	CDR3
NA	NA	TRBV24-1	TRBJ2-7	TGTGCCACCAGTGAAAGCCGGACTTCGACTTACGAGCAGTACTTC	CATSESRTSTYEQYF
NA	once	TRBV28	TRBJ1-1	TGTGCCAGCAGTCCTCCGGTAAACACTGAAGCTTTCTTT	CASSPPVNTEAFF
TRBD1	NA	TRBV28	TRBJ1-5	TGTGCCAGCACCACTCAGGGGGCGCCAGGTCAGCCCCAGCATTTT	CASTTQGAPGQPQHF
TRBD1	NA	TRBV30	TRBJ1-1	TGTGCCGGACGAGACAGGGGATTTTTTGGAGACACTGAAGCTTTCTTT	CAGRDRGFFGDTEAFF
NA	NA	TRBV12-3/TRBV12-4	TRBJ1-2	TGTGCCAGCAGTTTGACTGTCTATGGCTACACCTTC	CASSLTVYGYTF
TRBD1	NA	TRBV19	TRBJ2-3	TGTGCCAGTAGTATTGGGACAGGGGGCACAGATACGCAGTATTTT	CASSIGTGGTDTQYF
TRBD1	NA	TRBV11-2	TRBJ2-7	TGTGCCAGCAGCCCTGACAGGGGGCCCTACGAGCAGTACTTC	CASSPDRGPYEQYF
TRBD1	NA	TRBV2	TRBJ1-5	TGTGCCAGCCGGGACAGGGAGGATCAGCCCCAGCATTTT	CASRDREDQPQHF
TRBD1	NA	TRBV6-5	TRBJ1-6	TGTGCCAGCAGTTCCGGGACAGGGCTGTCACCCCTCCACTTT	CASSSGTGLSPLHF
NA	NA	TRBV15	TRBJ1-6	TGTGCCACCAGCCGTCCAGGGCCAAATTCACCCCTCCACTTT	CATSRPGPNSPLHF
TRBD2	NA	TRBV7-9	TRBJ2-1	TGTGCCAGCAGCCCCCCCGGACTAGCGGGGTACAATGAGCAGTTCTTC	CASSPPGLAGYNEQFF
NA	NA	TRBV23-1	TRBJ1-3	TGCGCCAGCAGTCAAGAAATGGAGGCGAGCTCTGGAAACACCATATATTTT	CASSQEMEASSGNTIYF
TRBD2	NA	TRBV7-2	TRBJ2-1	TGTGCCAGCAGCGCCGCTAGCGGATCCTACAATGAGCAGTTCTTC	CASSAASGSYNEQFF
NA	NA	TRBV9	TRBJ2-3	TGTGCCAGCAGCGTAGGCCTACCTACAGATACGCAGTATTTT	CASSVGLPTDTQYF
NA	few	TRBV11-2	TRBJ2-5	TGTGCCAGCAGCTTCTACCTCCAAGAGACCCAGTACTTC	CASSFYLQETQYF
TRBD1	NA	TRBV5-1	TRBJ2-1	TGCGCCAGCAGCTTGCACCCAGGGGGCGATTACAATGAGCAGTTCTTC	CASSLHPGGDYNEQFF
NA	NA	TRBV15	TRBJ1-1	TGTGCCACCAGCAGAGATATCGGGGTCCCTGAAGCTTTCTTT	CATSRDIGVPEAFF
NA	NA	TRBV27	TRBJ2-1	TGTGCCAGCAGCCGGGTCGGACTTCTATCGTACAATGAGCAGTTCTTC	CASSRVGLLSYNEQFF
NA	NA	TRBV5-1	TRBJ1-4	TGCGCCAGCAGCCCTCAGACGGGGACAACTAATGAAAAACTGTTTTTT	CASSPQTGTTNEKLFF
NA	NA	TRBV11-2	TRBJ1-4	TGTGCCAGCAGCCCCAGACAGAGAACTAATGAAAAACTGTTTTTT	CASSPRQRTNEKLFF
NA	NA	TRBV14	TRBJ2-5	TGTGCCAGCAGCCAAGGGCAAATGGAGGAGACCCAGTACTTC	CASSQGQMEETQYF
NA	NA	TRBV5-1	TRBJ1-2	TGCGCCAGCAGCTTGGATCAGGGGAGTTATGGCTACACCTTC	CASSLDQGSYGYTF
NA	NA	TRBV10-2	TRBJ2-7	TGCGCCAGCCGCCAGGGAATCCCCTACGAGCAGTACTTC	CASRQGIPYEQYF
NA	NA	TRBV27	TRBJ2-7	TGTGCCAGCAGTTTATCGGCCGGCAGGGGTTACGAGCAGTACTTC	CASSLSAGRGYEQYF
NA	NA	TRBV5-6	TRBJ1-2	TGTGCCAGCAGCTTACAAAGCTATGGCTACACCTTC	CASSLQSYGYTF
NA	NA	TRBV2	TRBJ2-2	TGTGCCAGCAGTGAAGGCCAGGGGATCGGGGAGCTGTTTTTT	CASSEGQGIGELFF
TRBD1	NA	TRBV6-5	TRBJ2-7	TGTGCCAGCAGTTACTCGACAGGGAACTACGAGCAGTACTTC	CASSYSTGNYEQYF
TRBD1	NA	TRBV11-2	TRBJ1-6	TGTGCCAGCAGCCGCGGGACAGCCCAAAATTCACCCCTCCACTTT	CASSRGTAQNSPLHF
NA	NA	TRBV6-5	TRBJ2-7	TGTGCCAGCAGGTATTGGAGAACGTCCGGCGAGCAGTACTTC	CASRYWRTSGEQYF
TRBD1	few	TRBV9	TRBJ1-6	TGTGCCAGCAGCGTAGATGGGACAGGGGATTCACCCCTCCACTTT	CASSVDGTGDSPLHF
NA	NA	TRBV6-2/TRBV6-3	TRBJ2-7	TGTGCCAGCAGTTACCGGCGGGGGCCCTACGAGCAGTACTTC	CASSYRRGPYEQYF
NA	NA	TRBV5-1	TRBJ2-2	TGCGCCAGCAGCTCGGGGGGGACAGTCCTTCCCACCGGGGAGCTGTTTTTT	CASSSGGTVLPTGELFF
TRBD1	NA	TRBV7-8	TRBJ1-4	TGTGCCAGCAGGGGGACAGGTGAAAAACTGTTTTTT	CASRGTGEKLFF